The 18 T cell receptor beta chains below come from one sample, sequenced in a study of blood T cell repertoires in COVID-19. TCRdb keeps only in-frame clones here, not all; method: immunoSEQ multiplex PCR. The sample includes about 200,000 clones, roughly 85% of them seen just once. The sample comprised peripheral blood. The receptors originated from a woman in her 70s with COVID-19, enrolled during active disease.

J is TRBJ1-1 and V is TRBV3-1 (or the pseudogene TRBV3-2); weak D call: TRBD1 (6 bases). CDR1 LGHDT and CDR2 YNNKEL come from the germline V gene (reference sequence). V lost 4 bases and J lost 10, with 13 bases in between. The CDR3 has 12 amino acids. CDR3 residues: CASSPAGGRAFF. Here the CDR3 DNA reads TGTGCCAGCAGCCCAGCGGGGGGGCGAGCTTTCTTT.

J is TRBJ2-7 and V is TRBV2; 10 positions agree with TRBD1. Germline V gene lookup returns CDR1 SNHLY and CDR2 FYNNEI. The length of the CDR3 is 14 residues. The V and J ends lost 1 base and 6 bases, in that order; junction bases with no gene match: 3. The CDR3 loop reads CASSEGTGGLEQYF. The CDR3 DNA reads TGTGCCAGCAGTGAAGGGACAGGGGGGCTCGAGCAGTACTTC.

The J gene is TRBJ2-3, the V gene TRBV6-5, with D perhaps TRBD2 (6 bases). Germline lookup yields CDR1 MNHEY and CDR2 SVGAGI. The V gene lost 8 bases and the J gene lost 0 bases, with 15 bases spanning the gap. The CDR3 is 15 residues long. The CDR3 region has the DNA TGTGCCAGCGGGAGGCCTACCTCTAGCACAGATACGCAGTATTTT. This gives the protein CASGRPTSSTDTQYF.

The CDR3 protein is CASSVESPSVGRGKDTTQYF. The CDR3 bases are TGTGCCAGCAGCGTAGAGTCCCCGTCGGTGGGCAGGGGGAAGGATACTACGCAGTATTTT. The V call is TRBV9, the J call TRBJ2-3; TRBD1 matches 7 bases. This CDR3 is 20 amino acids long. V trimming: 0 bases; J trimming: 8 bases; junction bases outside the gene matches: 24. Germline CDR1 and CDR2: SGDLS and YYNGEE.

This chain connects TRBV2 to TRBJ1-2; TRBD1 might be the D (6 bases). The CDR3 covers 15 residues. V lost 4 bases to trimming and J lost 4 bases, with 16 bases between them. Germline CDR1 reads SNHLY; CDR2 reads FYNNEI. This CDR3 reads CASSAPRGRSYGYTF. The CDR3 DNA is TGTGCCAGCAGTGCCCCCAGGGGTAGGAGCTATGGCTACACCTTC. The full variable domain, completed using reference TRBV2 and TRBJ1-2, is EPEVTQTPSHQVTQMGQEVILRCVPISNHLYFYWYRQILGQKVEFLVSFYNNEISEKSEIFDDQFSVERPDGSNFTLKIRSTKLEDSAMYFCASSAPRGRSYGYTFGSGTRLTVV.

The chain is built from TRBV5-1 and TRBJ2-3; 9 bases line up with TRBD1. After removal of 1 base from V and 4 bases from J, the junction contained 4 bases not matched to a gene. The CDR3 is 15 residues long. Germline loops: CDR1 SGHRS, CDR2 YFSETQ. This CDR3 reads CASSLQGQGADTQYF. The CDR3 coding sequence is TGCGCCAGCAGCTTGCAGGGACAGGGAGCAGATACGCAGTATTTT.

The V call is TRBV24-1, the J call TRBJ2-7, with 9 bases aligning to TRBD2. Germline-derived CDR1 and CDR2 are KGHDR and SFDVKD. The CDR3 consists of 13 residues. The V gene end was trimmed by 3 bases and the J gene end by 7 bases; junction bases not matched to a gene: 3. CDR3 region: CATSDTAGGEQYF. CDR3 nucleotide sequence: TGTGCCACCAGTGATACGGCGGGGGGGGAGCAGTACTTC.

The chain has TRBV2 and TRBJ1-1; D is uncertain. V lost 6 bases and J lost 1, with 15 bases in between. This CDR3 spans 15 amino acids. Germline V gene data show CDR1 as SNHLY and CDR2 as FYNNEI. CDR3 amino acids: CASSLSSLRNTEAFF. In nucleotides, the CDR3 is TGTGCCAGCAGCCTTTCATCGTTGCGGAACACTGAAGCTTTCTTT. Full variable domain (outside the CDR3, taken from reference TRBV2 and TRBJ1-1): EPEVTQTPSHQVTQMGQEVILRCVPISNHLYFYWYRQILGQKVEFLVSFYNNEISEKSEIFDDQFSVERPDGSNFTLKIRSTKLEDSAMYFCASSLSSLRNTEAFFGQGTRLTVV.

V gene TRBV29-1 combines with J gene TRBJ2-7, with 8 positions matching TRBD1. Germline-derived CDR1 and CDR2 are SQVTM and ANQGSEA. The CDR3 extends over 14 amino acids. V was pared by 3 bases and J by 5 bases, with 9 bases of the junction left unmatched. The CDR3 loop is CSVERTGQFNEQYF. CDR3 in DNA: TGCAGCGTTGAGAGGACAGGGCAGTTCAACGAGCAGTACTTC.

The chain joins TRBV19 to TRBJ2-1, with D tentatively TRBD1 (5 bases). The CDR3 is 15 residues long. The germline V gene has CDR1 LNHDA and CDR2 SQIVND (reference sequence). Trimming took 3 bases from V and 0 from J, leaving 9 bases between them. CDR3 loop: CASSIGAVSYNEQFF. The CDR3 bases are TGTGCCAGTAGTATTGGGGCGGTCTCCTACAATGAGCAGTTCTTC.

The chain combines TRBV25-1 with TRBJ1-1; maybe TRBD1 (6 bases). Germline-derived CDR1 and CDR2 are MGHDK and SYGVNS. The CDR3 loop spans 15 amino acids. Trimming left V 5 bases short and J 3 bases short, with 16 bases between. This chain's CDR3 is CASSFTGSGDTEAFF. CDR3 bases: TGTGCCAGCAGTTTTACAGGGAGCGGCGACACTGAAGCTTTCTTT. The full variable domain, in which reference TRBV25-1 and TRBJ1-1 provide the parts outside the CDR3, is EADIYQTPRYLVIGTGKKITLECSQTMGHDKMYWYQQDPGMELHLIHYSYGVNSTEKGDLSSESTVSRIRTEHFPLTLESARPSHTSQYLCASSFTGSGDTEAFFGQGTRLTVV.

The J gene is TRBJ2-3, the V gene TRBV2, with 14 bases that match TRBD2. The CDR3 covers 19 residues. V gave up 6 bases and J gave up 0 bases; unmatched junction bases: 11. The germline V gene encodes CDR1 SNHLY and CDR2 FYNNEI. The CDR3 here is CASRGSGTSGGLSTDTQYF. CDR3 DNA: TGTGCCAGCAGAGGCTCGGGGACTAGCGGGGGCCTTAGCACAGATACGCAGTATTTT.

V is TRBV4-3 and J is TRBJ2-1; D unresolved. Germline CDR1 LGHNA, CDR2 YSLEER. The CDR3 covers 15 residues. V was shortened by 0 bases and J by 1 base, with 7 bases between the two germline ends. DNA for the CDR3: TGCGCCAGCAGCCAAGATCCTCAGTCCTACAATGAGCAGTTCTTC. The encoded protein is CASSQDPQSYNEQFF.

This rearrangement joins TRBV7-2 to TRBJ2-4, with D hard to call. V gave up 6 bases and J gave up 0 bases, with 6 bases separating them. In germline, CDR1 is SGHTA, CDR2 FQGNSA. The CDR3 contains 13 residues. The CDR3 loop reads CASRALAKNIQYF. CDR3 sequence (DNA): TGTGCCAGCAGGGCCTTAGCCAAAAACATTCAGTACTTC.

The CDR3 DNA follows: TGTGCCAGCAGGGGCGACAGGTACTATGGCTACACCTTC. The encoded protein is CASRGDRYYGYTF. The chain recombines TRBV2 with TRBJ1-2; D might be TRBD1 (6 bases). V gave up 6 bases and J gave up 3 bases, with 11 bases separating them. CDR3 size: 13 residues. Germline lookup yields CDR1 SNHLY and CDR2 FYNNEI.

V is TRBV5-8 and J is TRBJ1-3; the D gene is possibly TRBD1 (6 bases). Trimming pared 1 base from V and 1 base from J, leaving 12 bases between. The length of the CDR3 is 16 residues. CDR1 and CDR2 from the germline V gene are SGHTS and YDEGEE. The CDR3 bases are TGTGCCAGCAGCTTGACAGGGTGGAGGTCTGGAAACACCATATATTTT. Amino acids: CASSLTGWRSGNTIYF.

This chain uses TRBV11-3 with TRBJ2-5; D is possibly TRBD1 (6 bases). V was pared by 0 bases and J by 5 bases, with 13 bases between. The CDR3 runs 15 residues. Germline lookup yields CDR1 SGHNT and CDR2 YENEEA. The CDR3 loop is CASSLESGAGETQYF. The CDR3 DNA reads as TGTGCCAGCAGCTTAGAATCAGGGGCTGGGGAGACCCAGTACTTC.

The chain carries TRBV6-1 and TRBJ1-5; no reliable D call. CDR1 and CDR2 (germline): MNHNS, SASEGT. The V gene lost 0 bases and the J gene lost 3 bases, with 21 bases spanning the gap. This CDR3 has 19 amino acids. The CDR3 nucleotides are TGTGCCAGCAGTGAAGCGCCTAGTTGGAGGGTTCACCCCAATCAGCCCCAGCATTTT. The encoded protein is CASSEAPSWRVHPNQPQHF.